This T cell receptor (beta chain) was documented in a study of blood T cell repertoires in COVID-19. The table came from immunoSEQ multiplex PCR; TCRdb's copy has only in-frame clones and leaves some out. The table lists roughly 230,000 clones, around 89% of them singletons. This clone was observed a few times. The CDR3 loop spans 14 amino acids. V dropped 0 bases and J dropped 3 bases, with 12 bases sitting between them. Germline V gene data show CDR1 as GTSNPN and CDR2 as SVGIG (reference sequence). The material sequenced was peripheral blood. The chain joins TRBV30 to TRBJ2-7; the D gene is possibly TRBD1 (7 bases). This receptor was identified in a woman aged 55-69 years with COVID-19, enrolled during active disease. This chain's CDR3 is CAWSVSGGGYEQYF. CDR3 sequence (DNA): TGTGCCTGGAGTGTTTCAGGGGGAGGCTACGAGCAGTACTTC.